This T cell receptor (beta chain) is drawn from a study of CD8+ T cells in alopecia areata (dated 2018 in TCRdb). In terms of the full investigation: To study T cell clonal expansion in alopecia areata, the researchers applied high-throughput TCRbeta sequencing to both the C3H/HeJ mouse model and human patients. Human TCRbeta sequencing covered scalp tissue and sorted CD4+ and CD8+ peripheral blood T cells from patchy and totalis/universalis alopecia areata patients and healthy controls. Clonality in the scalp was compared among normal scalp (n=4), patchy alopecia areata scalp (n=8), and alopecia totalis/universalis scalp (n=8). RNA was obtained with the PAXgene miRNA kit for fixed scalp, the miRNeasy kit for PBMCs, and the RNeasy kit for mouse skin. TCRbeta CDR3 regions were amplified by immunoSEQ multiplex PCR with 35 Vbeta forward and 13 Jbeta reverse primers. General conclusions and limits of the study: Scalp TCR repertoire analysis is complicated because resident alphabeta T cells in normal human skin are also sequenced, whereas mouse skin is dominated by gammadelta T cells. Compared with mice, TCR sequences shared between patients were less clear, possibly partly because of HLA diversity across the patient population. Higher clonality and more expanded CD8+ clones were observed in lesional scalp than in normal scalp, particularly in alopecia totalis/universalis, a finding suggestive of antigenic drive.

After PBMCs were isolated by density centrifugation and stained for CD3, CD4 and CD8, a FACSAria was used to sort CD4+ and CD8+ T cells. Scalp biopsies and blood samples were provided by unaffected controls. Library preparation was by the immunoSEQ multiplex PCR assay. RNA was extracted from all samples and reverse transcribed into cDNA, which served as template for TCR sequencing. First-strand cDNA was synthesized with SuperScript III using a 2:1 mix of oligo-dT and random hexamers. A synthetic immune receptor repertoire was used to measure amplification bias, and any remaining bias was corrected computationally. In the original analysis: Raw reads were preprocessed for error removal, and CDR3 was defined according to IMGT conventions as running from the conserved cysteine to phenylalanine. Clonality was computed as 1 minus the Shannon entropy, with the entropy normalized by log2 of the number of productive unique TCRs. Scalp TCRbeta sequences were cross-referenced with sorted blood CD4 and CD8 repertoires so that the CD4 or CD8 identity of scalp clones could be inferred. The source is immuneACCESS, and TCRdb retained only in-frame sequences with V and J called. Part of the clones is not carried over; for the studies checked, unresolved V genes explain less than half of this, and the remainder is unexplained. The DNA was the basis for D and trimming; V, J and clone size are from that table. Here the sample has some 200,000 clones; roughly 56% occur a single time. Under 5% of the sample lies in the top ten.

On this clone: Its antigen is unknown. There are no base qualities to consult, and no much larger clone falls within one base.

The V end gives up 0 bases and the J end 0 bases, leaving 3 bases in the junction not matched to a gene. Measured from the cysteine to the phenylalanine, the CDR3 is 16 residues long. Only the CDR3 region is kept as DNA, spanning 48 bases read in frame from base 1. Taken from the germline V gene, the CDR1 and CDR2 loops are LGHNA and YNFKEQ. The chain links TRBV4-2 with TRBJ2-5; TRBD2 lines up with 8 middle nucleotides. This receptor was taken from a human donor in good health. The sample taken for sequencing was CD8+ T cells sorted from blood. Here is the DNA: TGTGCCAGCAGCCAAGATCCAGCGGGGGACCAAGAGACCCAGTACTTC. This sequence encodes CASSQDPAGDQETQYF.